Shown below are 16 T cell receptor beta chains from a single sample sequenced in a study of T-cell reconstitution after alpha-beta-depleted transplantation in children. Preparing the TCRbeta library involved the use of unique molecular identifiers. TCRdb redid the calling of the PCR reads with MiXCR, one entry per CDR3 protein. The sample lists about 480,000 distinct CDR3 sequences, around 12% occurring once. Source: PBMCs from the stem cell graft donor, taken from the stem cell graft. These TCRs come from a human donor who donated a stem cell graft to a child with combined immunodeficiency.

This clonotype was counted only a few times. V and J are TRBV15 and TRBJ1-5; no clear D gene. The germline V gene has CDR1 LNHNV and CDR2 YYDKDF (reference sequence). CDR3 length: 12 residues. Trimming took 1 base from V and 6 from J, leaving 4 bases between them. Here the CDR3 reads CATSRVGQPQHF. In DNA form, the CDR3 reads TGTGCCACCAGCAGAGTCGGTCAGCCCCAGCATTTT.

The V and J genes are TRBV20-1 and TRBJ1-1; D possibly corresponds to TRBD1 (6 bases). The CDR3 contains 16 residues. The V end lost 1 base, the J end lost 0 bases, and 15 bases lay between the germline ends. Per germline, CDR1 DFQATT and CDR2 SNEGSKA (reference sequence). CDR3 sequence reads: CSARAGAVGMNTEAFF. The CDR3 nucleotides are TGCAGTGCTAGAGCAGGGGCGGTAGGCATGAACACTGAAGCTTTCTTT.

This chain connects TRBV20-1 to TRBJ2-3, with 7 bases lining up with TRBD2. This CDR3 spans 14 amino acids. The germline V gene encodes CDR1 DFQATT and CDR2 SNEGSKA (reference sequence). Trimming removed 6 bases from V and 2 bases from J; junction bases left unmatched: 8. The CDR3 sequence is CSAAPSGDTDTQYF. The CDR3 DNA is TGCAGTGCCGCCCCTAGCGGTGACACAGATACGCAGTATTTT.

The chain is built from TRBV6-2 or TRBV6-3 and TRBJ2-7; D gene ambiguous. CDR3 length equals 15 residues. Trimming took off 0 bases at V and 1 base at J, with 10 bases between the two ends. Germline values: CDR1 MNHEY, CDR2 SVGEGT. The CDR3 DNA is TGTGCCAGCAGTTACTCGATAGGTCAGTCCTACGAGCAGTACTTC. This codes for CASSYSIGQSYEQYF.

The chain combines TRBV15 with TRBJ1-5; D not certain. The CDR3 consists of 13 residues. Per the germline V gene, CDR1 is LNHNV and CDR2 is YYDKDF (reference sequence). Between the trimmed V and J ends, which lost 5 bases and 4 bases, there was a span of 9 bases. The CDR3 sequence is CATSVGDNQPQHF. Here the CDR3 DNA reads TGTGCCACCAGCGTCGGGGATAATCAGCCCCAGCATTTT. The whole variable domain, remainder taken from reference TRBV15 and TRBJ1-5, is DAMVIQNPRYQVTQFGKPVTLSCSQTLNHNVMYWYQQKSSQAPKLLFHYYDKDFNNEADTPDNFQSRRPNTSFCFLDIRSPGLGDTAMYLCATSVGDNQPQHFGDGTRLSIL.

The chain links TRBV7-2 to TRBJ2-7; D is unresolved. V was pared by 2 bases and J by 5 bases, with 10 bases between. The CDR3 is 13 amino acids. The germline V gene has CDR1 SGHTA and CDR2 FQGNSA. This CDR3 reads CASSLPQAHEQYF. The CDR3 bases are TGTGCCAGCAGCTTACCCCAAGCTCACGAGCAGTACTTC.

This clonotype was observed at least ten times. The genes are TRBV12-3 or TRBV12-4 and TRBJ2-1, with a tentative D call TRBD2 (6 bases). The CDR3 is 14 amino acids. The V end lost 3 bases, the J end lost 1 base, and 7 bases lay between the germline ends. In nucleotides, the CDR3 is TGTGCCAGCAGTTTGGGGGGTTCCTACAATGAGCAGTTCTTC. Translating it yields CASSLGGSYNEQFF.

A few counts support this clonotype. The chain uses TRBV7-2 and TRBJ2-7, with 10 bases identical to TRBD2. The CDR3 is 15 residues long. The V gene's germline CDR1 is SGHTA and CDR2 FQGNSA. The junction had 6 bases not matched to a gene; V was cut back by 5 bases and J by 2 bases. CDR3: CASSNSGGLTYEQYF. CDR3 in DNA: TGTGCCAGCAGCAATAGCGGGGGGCTTACCTACGAGCAGTACTTC.

V and J are TRBV20-1 and TRBJ1-5; TRBD1 is a possible D gene (5 bases). The germline V and J ends were trimmed by 0 bases and 7 bases, with 10 bases remaining between them. There are 13 residues in the CDR3. Germline V gene data show CDR1 as DFQATT and CDR2 as SNEGSKA (reference sequence). In DNA, the CDR3 is TGCAGTGCTAGAGAGGATCAGGGACAGCCCCAGCATTTT. Translating it yields CSAREDQGQPQHF.

Only a few counts were recorded for this clonotype. The chain carries TRBV12-3 or TRBV12-4 and TRBJ1-2; D is undetermined. The CDR3 consists of 13 residues. The V end was cut by 7 bases, the J end by 0 bases, with 9 bases between. The DNA for the CDR3 is TGTGCCAGCACTCAAACGACTAACTATGGCTACACCTTC. Translated: CASTQTTNYGYTF.

The CDR3: CASSPGLAARWQFF. The DNA of the CDR3 is TGTGCCAGCAGTCCCGGACTAGCGGCTCGATGGCAGTTCTTC. The chain carries TRBV12-3 or TRBV12-4 and TRBJ2-1; 10 bases fit TRBD2. CDR3 size: 14 residues. The trim removed 5 bases at V and 12 bases at J, leaving 10 bases unmatched.

Only a few counts were recorded for this clonotype. The J gene is TRBJ2-1, the V gene TRBV20-1; the match to TRBD2 covers 13 bases. Germline V gives CDR1 DFQATT, CDR2 SNEGSKA (reference sequence). With 6 bases clipped from V and 1 base from J, the junction kept 3 bases outside the gene matches. CDR3 size: 15 residues. CDR3 nucleotide sequence: TGCAGTGCCACACTAGCGGGAGGGTCCTACAATGAGCAGTTCTTC. It codes for CSATLAGGSYNEQFF.

J is TRBJ2-3 and V is TRBV7-3; 9 bases agree with TRBD2. This CDR3 has 17 residues. J was trimmed by 3 bases and V by 3 bases; bases with no gene match: 10. Germline CDR1 SGHTA, CDR2 FQGTGA. CDR3 amino acids: CASSLMKRGARTDTQYF. The CDR3 DNA follows: TGTGCCAGCAGCTTGATGAAGCGGGGGGCGCGGACAGATACGCAGTATTTT.

This chain connects TRBV4-3 to TRBJ2-7; D not resolved. The germline CDR1 and CDR2 sequences are LGHNA and YSLEER. V was cut by 1 base and J by 3 bases, with 10 bases left in between. The CDR3 length is 14 residues. This chain's CDR3 is CASSQGASIYEQYF. The CDR3 DNA is TGCGCCAGCAGCCAAGGGGCCAGTATCTACGAGCAGTACTTC.

Many counts were recorded for this clonotype. The gene calls are TRBV28 and TRBJ2-5, with a weak D call TRBD1 (6 bases). The V gene's germline CDR1 is MDHEN and CDR2 SYDVKM. The CDR3 is made up of 15 amino acids. Trimming cost V 8 bases and J 2 bases, with 18 bases left between them. In DNA form, the CDR3 reads TGTGCCAGCCACCCCGGGACACTGCGTCAAGAGACCCAGTACTTC. Its translation: CASHPGTLRQETQYF.

This clonotype was seen at least ten times. V is TRBV2 and J is TRBJ2-7, with 8 bases matching TRBD2. The V gene end was trimmed by 4 bases and the J gene end by 11 bases; junction bases not matched to a gene: 19. There are 16 residues in the CDR3. From germline, CDR1 is SNHLY and CDR2 FYNNEI. The CDR3 DNA is TGTGCCAGCAGTGCCGTGGTAGTAGCGGGGAAGCCTGGGGAGTACTTC. Amino acids: CASSAVVVAGKPGEYF.